The 8 T cell receptor beta chains below all came from one sample that was sequenced in a study of T-cell memory formation after mild COVID-19. Using its own MiXCR run on the 5' RACE reads, TCRdb lists one record per CDR3 protein. Of 250,000 or so distinct CDR3 sequences detected, under 20% appear once; the ten largest clones hold roughly 24%. The sample was PBMCs or a T cell subset sorted from them (not recorded which). These receptors came from a man aged 18 to 35 who had mild COVID-19 (a few samples of this study predate the infection). Cell type and time point are not known.

The V call is TRBV4-2, the J call TRBJ2-3; TRBD2 aligns across 10 bases. V lost 3 bases and J lost 6; bases outside the gene matches: 12. CDR3 length: 17 residues. Per germline, CDR1 LGHNA and CDR2 YNFKEQ. CDR3 in DNA: TGTGCCAGCAGCCAGGGTCTAGCGGGGGCCGGGCGGGATACGCAGTATTTT. Translated: CASSQGLAGAGRDTQYF.

Comments on this clonotype: An end of the junction does not agree with germline; a read error may underlie this. The chain recombines TRBV7-7 with TRBJ1-2, with 7 bases lining up with TRBD1. Germline lookup yields CDR1 SSHAT and CDR2 FNYEAQ (reference sequence). This CDR3 has 17 residues. The CDR3 reads CASSLAVPRDSYYGYTF. CDR3 coding DNA: TGTGCTAGCAGCTTAGCCGTTCCCCGGGACAGCTACTATGGCTACACCTTC.

This clonotype was counted between two and nine times. The chain uses TRBV7-6 and TRBJ2-7, with 8 bases matching TRBD1. Germline CDR1 reads SGHVS; CDR2 reads FNYEAQ. The CDR3 runs to 14 residues. The ends lost 5 bases at V and 6 bases at J; junction bases unmatched: 9. The CDR3 spells CASSLRTGNGEQYF. The CDR3 DNA reads as TGTGCCAGCAGCCTGCGGACAGGGAACGGCGAGCAGTACTTC.

The chain is built from TRBV25-1 and TRBJ1-6, with 9 bases that match TRBD1. The germline V gene has CDR1 MGHDK and CDR2 SYGVNS. Trimming took 4 bases from V and 8 from J; bases not matched to a gene: 12. The CDR3 is 17 residues long. Written as DNA, the CDR3 is TGTGCCAGCAGTGCCCTAAAGGGGGACAGGGTGGATTCACCCCTCCACTTT. It encodes CASSALKGDRVDSPLHF.

This clonotype was seen only a few times. This sequence joins TRBV2 and TRBJ2-3; D ambiguous. The germline gives CDR1 SNHLY, CDR2 FYNNEI. This CDR3 contains 11 residues. The V and J ends lost 8 bases and 7 bases respectively, with 10 bases between them. The CDR3 DNA reads TGTGCCAGCGCGTCTTCAAATACGCAGTATTTT. Translated, it gives CASASSNTQYF.

This clonotype was seen ten or more times. The genes are TRBV7-8 and TRBJ2-3, with D perhaps TRBD1 or TRBD2 (5 bases each). V shed 4 bases and J shed 6 bases, with 20 bases lying between them. The germline V gene encodes CDR1 SGHVS and CDR2 FQNEAQ. This CDR3 contains 16 residues. The CDR3 protein is CASSSGGIEGRDTQYF. Here the CDR3 DNA reads TGTGCCAGCAGCTCCGGTGGTATTGAGGGACGGGATACGCAGTATTTT.

This clonotype was observed at least ten times. The chain joins TRBV6-6 to TRBJ2-5, with D possibly being TRBD2 (6 bases). This CDR3 contains 16 residues. Germline CDR1 is MNHNY and CDR2 is SVGAGI (reference sequence). Trimming shortened V by 0 bases and J by 0 bases, and 11 bases separated the two germline ends. This chain's CDR3 is CASSYSRAGYQETQYF. The CDR3 nucleotides read TGTGCCAGCAGTTACTCCAGGGCGGGGTACCAAGAGACCCAGTACTTC.

J is TRBJ1-5 and V is TRBV4-3; 9 bases map to TRBD1. Germline values: CDR1 LGHNA, CDR2 YSLEER. J lost 7 bases, V lost 4 bases, and 2 bases had no gene match. This CDR3 is built from 13 residues. The CDR3, as DNA: TGCGCCAGCAGCCTTACAGGGGGCCAGCCCCAGCATTTT. Amino acids: CASSLTGGQPQHF.